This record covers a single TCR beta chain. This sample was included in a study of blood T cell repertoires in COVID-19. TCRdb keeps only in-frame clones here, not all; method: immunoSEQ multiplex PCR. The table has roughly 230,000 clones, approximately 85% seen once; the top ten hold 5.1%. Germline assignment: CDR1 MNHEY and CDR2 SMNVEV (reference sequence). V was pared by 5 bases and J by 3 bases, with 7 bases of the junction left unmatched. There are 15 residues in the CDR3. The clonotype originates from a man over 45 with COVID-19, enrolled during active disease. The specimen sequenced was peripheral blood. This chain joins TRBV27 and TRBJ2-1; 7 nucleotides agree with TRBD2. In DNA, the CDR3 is TGTGCCAGCAGTCTCGGACTAGACGGCTACAATGAGCAGTTCTTC. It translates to CASSLGLDGYNEQFF.